This is a list of T cell receptor beta chains from one sample in a study of CD8 T cells in Susac syndrome. TCRdb reprocessed the immunoSEQ multiplex PCR reads with MiXCR, giving one entry per CDR3 protein. The table includes approximately 120,000 distinct CDR3 sequences, about 90% detected once. Sequencing input: CD4+ T cells from PBMCs. The receptors here all came from a human donor in good health. Each CDR3 is given with its conserved first and last residue. Each record gives: V gene, J gene, clone size, D gene, CDR3 DNA, CDR3 protein. A D gene is named only where the DNA matches it firmly. Not every row has a clone size; where given, it reads once, few, many or a size class.

TRBV20-1	TRBJ2-7	NA	NA	TGCAGTGCTAGAAGAATAGTCAGCTCCTACGAGCAGTACTTC	CSARRIVSSYEQYF
TRBV24-1	TRBJ1-5	NA	NA	TGTGCCACCAGCTCAGGGGTGAGTCAGCCCCAGCATTTT	CATSSGVSQPQHF
TRBV27	TRBJ1-2	once	NA	TGTGCCAGCAAAGGGGCAGGGTTGCGTATAGATGGCTACACCTTC	CASKGAGLRIDGYTF
TRBV7-3	TRBJ2-3	NA	NA	TGTGCCAGCAGCTTAACTAGTTCTCAAGATACGCAGTATTTT	CASSLTSSQDTQYF
TRBV4-3	TRBJ2-3	NA	TRBD1	TGCGCCAGCAGCCAACTCACAGGGGTTCGATCGGCAGATACGCAGTATTTT	CASSQLTGVRSADTQYF
TRBV20-1	TRBJ2-3	NA	NA	TGCAGTGCTAGGCGACCAACAGATACGCAGTATTTT	CSARRPTDTQYF
TRBV5-1	TRBJ2-5	NA	NA	TGCGCCAGTCTGGGGGACGCTGCGGAGACCCAGTACTTC	CASLGDAAETQYF
TRBV6-5	TRBJ1-5	NA	NA	TGTGCCAGCAGTAACCGGGACAACAATCAGCCCCAGCATTTT	CASSNRDNNQPQHF
TRBV6-2/TRBV6-3	TRBJ2-1	NA	NA	TGTGCCAGCAGTTACTCGGACACCCAAAAGGAGCAGTTCTTC	CASSYSDTQKEQFF
TRBV15	TRBJ1-1	NA	NA	TGTGCCACCAGCAGAGCGGGGGAAAGCCGATACTCCCGAAACTCGAACACTGAAGCTTTCTTT	CATSRAGESRYSRNSNTEAFF
TRBV28	TRBJ2-5	NA	NA	TGTGCCAGCAGTTCCCAGGGGATTTCCCAAGAGACCCAGTACTTC	CASSSQGISQETQYF
TRBV2	TRBJ1-3	once	NA	TGTGCCAGCAGTGAGCGGGCCCGACAGACCGGCGGCGCTGGAAACACCATATATTTT	CASSERARQTGGAGNTIYF
TRBV7-3	TRBJ1-4	NA	NA	TGTGCCAGCAGGTCCGGGCCAGGGTTGCGTGAAAAACTGTTTTTT	CASRSGPGLREKLFF
TRBV20-1	TRBJ1-1	NA	NA	TGCAGTGCTAGCCGGGACACGAACACTGAAGCTTTCTTT	CSASRDTNTEAFF
TRBV21-1	TRBJ2-7	once	NA	TGTGCCAGCAGCTCGCGGACAGAGATCTACGAGCAGTACTTC	CASSSRTEIYEQYF
TRBV7-3	TRBJ2-2	NA	TRBD2	TGTGCCAGCAGCTTAAGGGCTAGCGGGGGCCCCACCGGGGAGCTGTTTTTT	CASSLRASGGPTGELFF
TRBV9	TRBJ1-3	NA	NA	TGTGCCAGCAGCGCCGACTCTGGAAACACCATATATTTT	CASSADSGNTIYF
TRBV14	TRBJ2-5	NA	NA	TGTGCCAGCAGCCAGGGCCGGAAATTGGGAGAGACCCAGTACTTC	CASSQGRKLGETQYF
TRBV5-1	TRBJ1-1	NA	NA	TGCGCCAGCAGCGCGAACCCGGGACAGAACACTGAAGCTTTCTTT	CASSANPGQNTEAFF
TRBV5-1	TRBJ2-7	NA	TRBD2	TGCGCCAGCAGCCAGGGACTAGCGGGAGCCTACGAGCAGTACTTC	CASSQGLAGAYEQYF
TRBV2	TRBJ1-2	NA	NA	TGTGCCAGCAGTGCGGTAGCAGGGGACTATGGCTACACCTTC	CASSAVAGDYGYTF
TRBV20-1	TRBJ2-1	NA	TRBD2	TGCAGTGCTAGAGATCAGGCGGGAGGGTCCCGGGAGCAGTTCTTC	CSARDQAGGSREQFF
TRBV18	TRBJ1-1	NA	NA	TGTGCCAGCTCCCAGGAGATGAACACTGAAGCTTTCTTT	CASSQEMNTEAFF
TRBV7-3	TRBJ1-6	NA	TRBD1	TGTGCCAGCAGCAAAAAGACAGGGCCCAATTCACCCCTCCACTTT	CASSKKTGPNSPLHF
TRBV5-1	TRBJ2-4	NA	NA	TGCGCCAGCAGCTTGGAGGAGGTTCAGTACTTC	CASSLEEVQYF
TRBV4-2	TRBJ1-3	NA	TRBD1	TGTGCCAGCAGCCAATCGGACAGGGCGCGCAGGAGTGGAAACACCATATATTTT	CASSQSDRARRSGNTIYF
TRBV5-6	TRBJ1-1	NA	TRBD1	TGTGCCAGCAGCTTGATAGGGACAGTGAACACTGAAGCTTTCTTT	CASSLIGTVNTEAFF
TRBV6-2/TRBV6-3	TRBJ1-5	NA	NA	TGTGCCAGCAGCAGGGCCTCTCAGCCCCAGCATTTT	CASSRASQPQHF